This T cell receptor beta chain was captured in a study of cytomegalovirus exposure and HLA in healthy donors. Overall study findings and caveats: In a later analysis, HLA-associated beta chains showed higher expansion and lower generation probabilities than comparable chains.

The CDR3 sequence is 15 residues long. Germline lookup yields CDR1 SGHNT and CDR2 YYREEE (reference sequence). After removal of 6 bases from V and 0 bases from J, the junction contained 8 bases not matched to a gene. As for this clone: Its antigen is unknown.

Amplification used 60 Vbeta primers and 13 Jbeta primers. Libraries were prepared by immunoSEQ multiplex PCR; TCRdb keeps only in-frame clonotypes and omits some of them. The data hold around 200,000 clones, with around 77% observed a single time. The TCR was taken from a woman aged 25 to 39 in good health and CMV-seropositive. The chain uses TRBV5-4 and TRBJ1-1; TRBD1 agrees at 7 bases. The sequenced material came from PBMCs. CDR3 nucleotides: TGTGCCAGCATCGTAACGGGACAGATGAACACTGAAGCTTTCTTT. It yields the protein CASIVTGQMNTEAFF.